The 9 T cell receptor beta chains listed next were all sequenced from one sample in a study of blood T cell repertoires in COVID-19. Method: immunoSEQ multiplex PCR; TCRdb's copy keeps in-frame clones and lacks some. The repertoire has about 430,000 clones, roughly 90% of them found once; the top ten carry roughly 0.97%. What was sequenced was PBMCs or T cells enriched from blood (not recorded which). These receptors were collected from a woman aged 25 to 45 with acute COVID-19.

The chain has TRBV4-2 and TRBJ2-7, with D maybe TRBD1 (6 bases). The length of the CDR3 is 16 residues. V lost 4 bases and J lost 0, with 16 bases in between. Germline V gene lookup returns CDR1 LGHNA and CDR2 YNFKEQ. CDR3 residues: CASSRGEQGLSYEQYF. Written as DNA, the CDR3 is TGTGCCAGCAGCCGCGGTGAACAGGGCCTCTCCTACGAGCAGTACTTC.

This clone was detected a few times. The chain joins TRBV2 to TRBJ2-7; TRBD2 matches 7 bases. The junction had 8 bases not matched to a gene; V was cut back by 6 bases and J by 0 bases. CDR3 length equals 15 residues. From germline, CDR1 is SNHLY and CDR2 FYNNEI. CDR3 amino acids: CASRAGGSISYEQYF. The CDR3 nucleotides read TGTGCCAGCAGGGCCGGGGGGTCTATCTCCTACGAGCAGTACTTC.

The chain has TRBV13 and TRBJ1-4; TRBD1 is a possible D gene (5 bases). The V end lost 4 bases, the J end lost 6 bases, and 15 bases lay between the germline ends. Germline V gene data show CDR1 as PRHDT and CDR2 as FYEKMQ (reference sequence). CDR3 length: 15 amino acids. As DNA, the CDR3 is TGTGCCAGCAGCTCTAGACCCCTAGGGGATGAAAAACTGTTTTTT. It translates to CASSSRPLGDEKLFF. The full variable domain, completed using reference TRBV13 and TRBJ1-4, is AAGVIQSPRHLIKEKRETATLKCYPIPRHDTVYWYQQGPGQDPQFLISFYEKMQSDKGSIPDRFSAQQFSDYHSELNMSSLELGDSALYFCASSSRPLGDEKLFFGSGTQLSVL.

The table lists this clone with a few counts. The CDR3 DNA is TGTGCCAGCAGCGTAGGGGCTAGCGGGGGCACAGATACGCAGTATTTT. Protein sequence: CASSVGASGGTDTQYF. This sequence joins TRBV9 and TRBJ2-3, with 9 bases aligning to TRBD2. J gave up 1 base and V 0 bases, and 3 bases lay outside the gene matches. The germline CDR1 and CDR2 sequences are SGDLS and YYNGEE. This CDR3 comprises 16 residues.

This chain joins TRBV29-1 and TRBJ1-2, with a possible D match to TRBD1 (6 bases). CDR3 length: 13 amino acids. Trimming took off 6 bases at V and 8 bases at J, with 19 bases between the two ends. The germline CDR1 and CDR2 sequences are SQVTM and ANQGSEA. The CDR3 DNA is TGCAGCGTCGATGACAGGTCTAAGAGGGGCTACACCTTC. Its translation: CSVDDRSKRGYTF.

This clone has a handful of counts. The chain uses TRBV10-1 and TRBJ1-6, with D possibly TRBD1 on 5 matching bases. Germline V gives CDR1 WNHNN, CDR2 SYGVQD (reference sequence). V was trimmed by 8 bases and J by 7 bases, leaving 15 bases between them. The CDR3 spans 14 residues. CDR3 in amino acids: CASSQGVGNSPLHF. The DNA of the CDR3 is TGCGCCAGCTCCCAAGGGGTTGGCAATTCACCCCTCCACTTT.

V gene TRBV9 combines with J gene TRBJ2-7; 10 bases map to TRBD1. Germline V CDR1 and CDR2: SGDLS, YYNGEE. CDR3 size: 14 residues. V was clipped by 3 bases and J by 6 bases; unmatched bases: 6. CDR3 in DNA: TGTGCCAGCAGCGGGGAGGGACAGGGGAGCGAGCAGTACTTC. Amino acids: CASSGEGQGSEQYF.

The CDR3 DNA sequence: TGTGCCAGCAGGAGTCAGGGGATCTACGAGCAGTACTTC. This sequence encodes CASRSQGIYEQYF. J is TRBJ2-7 and V is TRBV6-6, with D tentatively TRBD1 (6 bases). Germline values: CDR1 MNHNY, CDR2 SVGAGI (reference sequence). The germline V and J ends were trimmed by 6 bases and 3 bases, with 12 bases remaining between them. CDR3 length equals 13 residues.

The chain is built from TRBV12-3 or TRBV12-4 and TRBJ2-7; D is unresolved. V lost 3 bases and J 9 bases, leaving 15 bases between the germline ends. CDR3 size: 13 residues. In nucleotides, the CDR3 is TGTGCCAGCAGTTTGGGTGATCGGAGTGGGCAGTACTTC. Its translation is CASSLGDRSGQYF.